This T cell receptor (beta chain) was obtained from a study of blood T cell repertoires in COVID-19. Study background: Some COVID-19 samples were acute and others convalescent; all came from the United States, Italy and Spain.

This CDR3 has 16 amino acids. V lost 6 bases and J lost 4, with 16 bases in between. Germline assignment: CDR1 MDHEN and CDR2 SYDVKM. In the original workflow: Reference gene primer amplification yielded estimated nucleated cell counts. The data were produced by immunoSEQ multiplex PCR, yet TCRdb's version contains in-frame clones alone and is incomplete. That table is the source of V, J and clone size, and D and trimming were worked out from the DNA. Here the sample spans hundreds of thousands of clones, 89% being singletons. This chain uses TRBV28 with TRBJ1-6; D not certain. The sequenced sample consisted of peripheral blood. The source is a man between 60 and 75 years old who had recovered from COVID-19. CDR3 nucleotide sequence: TGTGCCAGCAGACTACGACGCTCAGCATATAATTCACCCCTCCACTTT. Protein sequence: CASRLRRSAYNSPLHF.